The rows below give T cell receptor beta chains drawn from one sample of a study of T cells in Graves' hyperthyroidism and ophthalmopathy. TCRdb used MiXCR to reprocess the multiplex PCR reads, holding one entry per CDR3 protein. The sample lists some 400,000 distinct CDR3 sequences, approximately 19% occurring once. Sequencing used blood. The receptors originated from a woman aged 18 to 35 with Graves' hyperthyroidism. Each CDR3 is given with its conserved first and last residue. The order of the fields is V gene, J gene, D gene, clone size, CDR3 DNA, CDR3 protein. The D gene is left open where the match is weak. The listing skips clone size in some rows; elsewhere it reads once, few, many or a size class.

TRBV2	TRBJ2-7	-	once	TGTGCCAGCAGTGTTGAAGGGCAGTTCCCCTACGAGCAGTACTTC	CASSVEGQFPYEQYF
TRBV28	TRBJ1-5	TRBD1	many	TGTGCCAGCAGGGACAGGGAGGATCAGCCCCAGCATTTT	CASRDREDQPQHF
TRBV6-5	TRBJ1-2	-	many	TGTGCCAGCAGTACAAGTCGGGACGCCTATTCAGTAGGAGGCTACACCTTC	CASSTSRDAYSVGGYTF
TRBV12-3/TRBV12-4	TRBJ1-1	-	many	TGTGCCACCAGCCTAAGTCCGGGGGCGAACACTGAAGCTTTCTTT	CATSLSPGANTEAFF
TRBV13	TRBJ2-7	TRBD2	-	TGTGCCAGCAGCTTCTCTAGCGGGGGGGCGTACGAGCAGTACTTC	CASSFSSGGAYEQYF
TRBV30	TRBJ2-2	-	many	TGTGCCTGGAGTGTAGGGATCACCGGGGAGCTGTTTTTT	CAWSVGITGELFF
TRBV6-2/TRBV6-3	TRBJ1-2	-	many	TGTGCCAGCAGCCCCGACGGATTTTATGGCTACACCTTC	CASSPDGFYGYTF
TRBV7-2	TRBJ2-3	-	once	TGTGCCAGCAGCTCACAGGGTACAGATACGCAGTATTTT	CASSSQGTDTQYF
TRBV12-3/TRBV12-4	TRBJ1-2	-	-	TGTGCCAGCAGTTTAGCGGGTATCCCGGGCTACACCTTC	CASSLAGIPGYTF
TRBV7-9	TRBJ2-7	-	many	TGTGCCAGCAGCTTTGGGACAACTAACGAGCAGTACTTC	CASSFGTTNEQYF
TRBV20-1	TRBJ2-2	-	many	TGCAGTGCTAGAGGGCCTGCGAACACCGGGGAGCTGTTTTTT	CSARGPANTGELFF
TRBV7-6	TRBJ2-5	-	-	TGTGCCAGCAGCTTACCCCCGACGATGGAGACCAAGTACTTC	CASSLPPTMETKYF
TRBV6-5	TRBJ2-6	-	many	TGTGCCAGCAGTTACTCTGGTGGGGGGAGGGCCAACGTCCTGACTTTC	CASSYSGGGRANVLTF
TRBV6-5	TRBJ2-7	TRBD1	-	TGTGCCAGCAGTTACACAAAACACCGGGACAGGGGCTACGAGCAGTACTTC	CASSYTKHRDRGYEQYF
TRBV2	TRBJ1-1	-	many	TGTGCCAGCAGTCGATTCGGGACGGACGAAGCTTTCTTT	CASSRFGTDEAFF
TRBV29-1	TRBJ2-7	-	many	TGCAGCGTTGAAGAAAGGGCTCACGAGCAGTACTTC	CSVEERAHEQYF
TRBV6-1	TRBJ1-2	TRBD1	many	TGTGCCAGCAGTAAACAGGGGGGCATGGGAGGCTACACCTTC	CASSKQGGMGGYTF
TRBV12-3/TRBV12-4	TRBJ1-1	TRBD1	many	TGTGCCAGCAGTCTGTTAGTTGCGCAGGGGGTGACTGAAGCTTTCTTT	CASSLLVAQGVTEAFF
TRBV6-1	TRBJ2-5	TRBD1	medium-sized	TGTGCCAGCAGTGAAGGGACAGGGGGCGTGGAGACCCAGTACTTC	CASSEGTGGVETQYF
TRBV20-1	TRBJ1-2	-	many	TGCAGTGCTAGTGACAGAAGAGCTAACTATGGCTACACCTTC	CSASDRRANYGYTF
TRBV11-3	TRBJ2-2	-	many	TGTGCCAGCAGCTTAGGGTGGGGCGCCGGAGACGGGGAGCTGTTTTTT	CASSLGWGAGDGELFF
TRBV13	TRBJ2-3	TRBD2	-	TGTGCCAGCAGCCGCGCCCGAGGACTAGCGGGAGCCTACACAGATACGCAGTATTTT	CASSRARGLAGAYTDTQYF
TRBV28	TRBJ2-1	-	few	TGTGCCAGCAGTTTCCATGGACTCTACAATGAGCAGTTCTTC	CASSFHGLYNEQFF
TRBV19	TRBJ2-7	TRBD2	many	TGTGCCAGTAGTATCGGGGGGGCCTACGAGCAGTACTTC	CASSIGGAYEQYF
TRBV2	TRBJ2-7	-	many	TGTGCCAGCAGTGACAGGGTAGCCTACGAGCAGTACTTC	CASSDRVAYEQYF
TRBV27	TRBJ2-5	-	-	TGTGCCAGCAGTTTTAGGGTCCTCTCGGAGACCCAGTACTTC	CASSFRVLSETQYF
TRBV6-1	TRBJ2-3	-	many	TGTGCCAGCAGTGAATTGGTGGGGGGGGGCGCAGATACGCAGTATTTT	CASSELVGGGADTQYF
TRBV15	TRBJ2-2	TRBD1	many	TGTGCCACCGACACAGGGGGGACGAACACCGGGGAGCTGTTTTTT	CATDTGGTNTGELFF
TRBV18	TRBJ1-5	TRBD1	many	TGTGCCAGCTCGACGACAGGGATCAGACAGCCCCAGCATTTT	CASSTTGIRQPQHF
TRBV12-3/TRBV12-4	TRBJ2-4	-	many	TGTGCCAGCAGTACAGGGTACCAAAACATTCAGTACTTC	CASSTGYQNIQYF
TRBV9	TRBJ1-2	TRBD1	many	TGTGCCAGCAGCGAAGCGGGACAGGCCTATGGCTACACCTTC	CASSEAGQAYGYTF
TRBV7-2	TRBJ2-7	TRBD2	few	TGTGCCAGCAGCCGGACTAGCGGGCAGCCCTACGAGCAGTACTTC	CASSRTSGQPYEQYF
TRBV5-1	TRBJ1-1	-	many	TGCGCCAGCAGCTTGGGGGCAACGGGGATGGCTTTCTTT	CASSLGATGMAFF
TRBV12-3/TRBV12-4	TRBJ1-1	-	many	TGTGCCAGCAGCCCATTCCGACGGTCCACTGAAGCTTTCTTT	CASSPFRRSTEAFF
TRBV6-5	TRBJ2-7	TRBD1	many	TGTGCCAGCAGTTACCGATTCACGACAGGGAGCTCCTACGAGCAGTACTTC	CASSYRFTTGSSYEQYF
TRBV6-5	TRBJ1-1	-	many	TGTGCCAGCAGTTCGGTGGGGGCGCTGGGCACTGAAGCTTTCTTT	CASSSVGALGTEAFF
TRBV19	TRBJ1-1	-	-	TGTGCCAGTAGCACCGTGGGTAGTACTGAAGCTTTCTTT	CASSTVGSTEAFF
TRBV3-1	TRBJ1-2	-	few	TGTGCCAGCAGCCGATGGGTCGATGGCTACACCTTC	CASSRWVDGYTF
TRBV30	TRBJ2-2	TRBD2	few	TGTGCCGGGGGGGTGCGGACTAACACCGGGGAGCTGTTTTTT	CAGGVRTNTGELFF
TRBV6-1	TRBJ2-7	-	-	TGTGCCAGCAGCCCTATGTCCTACGAGCAGTACTTC	CASSPMSYEQYF